The next 8 T cell receptor beta chains were all read from a single sample in a study of T-cell reconstitution after alpha-beta-depleted transplantation in children. Unique molecular identifiers were used in preparing the TCRbeta library. MiXCR, applied by TCRdb to the PCR reads, yields one record per CDR3 protein. The repertoire includes 490,000 or so distinct CDR3 sequences, 10% of them detected once, and just over 2% sits in the top ten. Sample: PBMCs, taken before TCRalphabeta/CD19-depleted stem cell transplant. These receptors all come from a child aged 2 to 10 with inherited bone marrow failure, due to receive a stem cell transplant.

This clonotype was observed many times. This chain uses TRBV4-1 with TRBJ2-1, with 13 bases matching TRBD2. CDR3 length equals 16 residues. V lost 4 bases and J lost 6; bases outside the gene matches: 6. Germline V gene lookup returns CDR1 MGHRA and CDR2 YSYEKL. The DNA for the CDR3 is TGCGCCAGCAGCCCGACTACTAGCGGGAGGGGCAATGAGCAGTTCTTC. Its protein is CASSPTTSGRGNEQFF.

The rearrangement uses TRBV7-9 and TRBJ2-5, with 7 bases aligning to TRBD2. Germline V gene sequence: CDR1 SEHNR, CDR2 FQNEAQ (reference sequence). J lost 5 bases, V lost 2 bases, and 5 bases had no gene match. This CDR3 region has 14 residues. CDR3 amino acids: CASSLIGGSETQYF. The CDR3 DNA sequence: TGTGCCAGCAGCTTAATCGGCGGGAGTGAGACCCAGTACTTC.

As concerns this clonotype: A much larger clone lies a single base off, so this may be a read error. CDR3 protein: CASSRQSQKTQYF. CDR3 coding DNA: TGTGCCAGCAGTCGTCAATCGCAAAAGACCCAGTACTTC. The genes are TRBV6-1 and TRBJ2-5, with D uncertain. The germline V and J ends were trimmed by 5 bases and 6 bases, with 13 bases remaining between them. The CDR3 runs to 13 residues. The germline V gene has CDR1 MNHNS and CDR2 SASEGT.

This clonotype was seen at least ten times. J is TRBJ2-1 and V is TRBV12-3 or TRBV12-4; 12 positions agree with TRBD2. The V and J ends lost 5 bases and 9 bases, in that order; junction bases with no gene match: 11. The CDR3 is made up of 16 amino acids. Here the CDR3 reads CASSPGLAGTVGEQFF. The CDR3 nucleotides read TGTGCCAGCAGTCCCGGACTAGCGGGAACTGTGGGTGAGCAGTTCTTC.

In this sample, this clonotype turned up a few times. The chain carries TRBV12-3 or TRBV12-4 and TRBJ2-3; 9 bases line up with TRBD1. The J segment lost 4 bases and the V segment lost 3 bases, leaving 17 bases of the junction unmatched. The CDR3 covers 19 residues. CDR3 coding DNA: TGTGCCAGCAGTTTCCCCTGGAATCGACCGGGACAGGGTTCAGATACGCAGTATTTT. Amino acids: CASSFPWNRPGQGSDTQYF.

This clonotype was counted ten times or more. The V and J genes are TRBV10-1 and TRBJ2-7, with 8 bases aligning to TRBD2. With 10 bases clipped from V and 2 bases from J, the junction kept 4 bases outside the gene matches. Looked up from germline, CDR1 is WNHNN and CDR2 is SYGVQD (reference sequence). This CDR3 has 12 amino acids. CDR3 sequence: CAITSGTYEQYF. CDR3 DNA sequence: TGCGCCATCACTAGCGGTACCTACGAGCAGTACTTC.

There are many counts of this clonotype. J is TRBJ2-7 and V is TRBV27; perhaps D is TRBD1 or TRBD2 (5 bases each). This CDR3 spans 11 amino acids. Germline lookup yields CDR1 MNHEY and CDR2 SMNVEV (reference sequence). The V and J ends lost 3 bases and 11 bases respectively, with 11 bases between them. This chain's CDR3 is CASSFGAMEYF. In nucleotides, the CDR3 is TGTGCCAGCAGTTTCGGGGCTATGGAGTACTTC.

This clonotype has a count of ten or more. The chain has TRBV7-6 and TRBJ2-3; possible D gene TRBD2, 6 bases. V shed 7 bases and J shed 3 bases, with 14 bases lying between them. This CDR3 has 14 residues. In germline, CDR1 is SGHVS, CDR2 FNYEAQ. DNA for the CDR3: TGTGCCAGCATCAATCCGGGGGTAACAGATACGCAGTATTTT. It encodes CASINPGVTDTQYF.